These T cell receptor beta chains were read from a single sample in a study of PD-1 blockade in classical Hodgkin lymphoma. Data came from immunoSEQ multiplex PCR; TCRdb stores just in-frame clones and leaves some out. The sample contains around 20,000 clones, roughly 80% of which appear only once. Sample: peripheral blood mononuclear cells (PBMCs), taken at baseline. These receptors were obtained from a human donor with classical Hodgkin lymphoma. Each CDR3 is given with its conserved first and last residue. The order of the fields is CDR3 length, V gene, J gene, CDR3 protein.

length: 17; V: TRBV5-1; J: TRBJ2-6; CDR3: CASSLMGTTSGANVLTF
length: 15; V: TRBV28; J: TRBJ1-5; CDR3: CASSLSLAGNQPQHF
length: 17; V: TRBV28; J: TRBJ1-5; CDR3: CASSPPPGQGSNQPQHF
length: 14; V: TRBV4-2; J: TRBJ1-1; CDR3: CASSRADLSTEAFF
length: 19; V: TRBV7-2; J: TRBJ2-4; CDR3: CASSLGVRGESLTKNIQYF
length: 15; V: TRBV28; J: TRBJ2-7; CDR3: CASMGGPIGPYEQYF
length: 14; V: TRBV5-1; J: TRBJ1-2; CDR3: CASSLANGDYGYTF
length: 16; V: TRBV19; J: TRBJ2-5; CDR3: CASSIYGAGGAETQYF
length: 13; V: TRBV2; J: TRBJ1-1; CDR3: CASSEQGETEAFF
length: 13; V: TRBV6-5; J: TRBJ2-7; CDR3: CASHPGGAYEQYF
length: 15; V: TRBV5-1; J: TRBJ1-2; CDR3: CASSRSQGNDYGYTF
length: 16; V: TRBV10-2; J: TRBJ1-5; CDR3: CASSESTGQGHQPQHF
length: 16; V: TRBV7-8; J: TRBJ1-3; CDR3: CASSSRTGISGNTIYF